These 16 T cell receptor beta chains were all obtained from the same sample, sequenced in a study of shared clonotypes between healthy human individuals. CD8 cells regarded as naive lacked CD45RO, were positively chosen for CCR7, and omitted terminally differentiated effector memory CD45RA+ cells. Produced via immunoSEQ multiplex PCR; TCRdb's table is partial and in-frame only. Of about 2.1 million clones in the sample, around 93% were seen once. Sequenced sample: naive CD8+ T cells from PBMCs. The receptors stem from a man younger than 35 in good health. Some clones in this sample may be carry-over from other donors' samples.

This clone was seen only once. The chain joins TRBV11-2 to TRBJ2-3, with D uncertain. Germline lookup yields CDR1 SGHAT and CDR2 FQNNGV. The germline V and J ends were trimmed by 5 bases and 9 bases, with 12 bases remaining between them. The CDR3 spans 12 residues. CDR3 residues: CASSDGRITQYF. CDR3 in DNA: TGTGCCAGCAGCGACGGTAGGATAACGCAGTATTTT.

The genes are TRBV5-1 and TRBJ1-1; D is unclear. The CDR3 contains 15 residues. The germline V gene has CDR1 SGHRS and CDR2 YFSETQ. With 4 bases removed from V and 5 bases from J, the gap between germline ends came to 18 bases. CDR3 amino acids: CASSLPRSDFTEAFF. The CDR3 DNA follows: TGCGCCAGCAGCCTGCCCCGGTCCGATTTTACTGAAGCTTTCTTT. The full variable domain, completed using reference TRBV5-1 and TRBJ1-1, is KAGVTQTPRYLIKTRGQQVTLSCSPISGHRSVSWYQQTPGQGLQFLFEYFSETQRNKGNFPGRFSGRQFSNSRSEMNVSTLELGDSALYLCASSLPRSDFTEAFFGQGTRLTVV.

The CDR3 loop reads CASSLAGGDGYTF. DNA for the CDR3: TGTGCCAGCAGCTTAGCGGGAGGGGACGGCTACACCTTC. This chain connects TRBV13 to TRBJ1-2; possible D gene TRBD1, 5 bases. With 1 base removed from V and 8 bases from J, the gap between germline ends came to 11 bases. The length of the CDR3 is 13 residues. The germline gives CDR1 PRHDT, CDR2 FYEKMQ (reference sequence).

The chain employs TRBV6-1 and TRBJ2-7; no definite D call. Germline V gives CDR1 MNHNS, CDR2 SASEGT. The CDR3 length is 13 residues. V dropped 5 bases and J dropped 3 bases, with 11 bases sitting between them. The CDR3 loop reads CASSHRTRYEQYF. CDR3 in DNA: TGTGCCAGCAGTCATAGGACCCGCTACGAGCAGTACTTC.

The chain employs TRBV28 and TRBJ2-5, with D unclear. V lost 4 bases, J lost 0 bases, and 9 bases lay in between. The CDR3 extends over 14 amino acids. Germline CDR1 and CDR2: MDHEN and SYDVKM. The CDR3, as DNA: TGTGCCAGCAGTTCAAGACACGACCAAGAGACCCAGTACTTC. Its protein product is CASSSRHDQETQYF.

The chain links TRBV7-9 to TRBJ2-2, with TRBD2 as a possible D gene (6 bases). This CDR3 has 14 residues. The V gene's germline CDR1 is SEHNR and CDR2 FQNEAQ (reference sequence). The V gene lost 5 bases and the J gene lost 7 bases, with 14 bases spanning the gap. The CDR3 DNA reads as TGTGCCAGCAGCCCACCGGGGGAGATCGGGGAGCTGTTTTTT. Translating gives CASSPPGEIGELFF.

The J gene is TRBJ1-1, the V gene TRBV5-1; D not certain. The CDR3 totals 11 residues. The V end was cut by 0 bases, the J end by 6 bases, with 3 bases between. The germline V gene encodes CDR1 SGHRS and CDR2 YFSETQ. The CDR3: CASSLASEAFF. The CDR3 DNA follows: TGCGCCAGCAGCTTGGCCTCTGAAGCTTTCTTT. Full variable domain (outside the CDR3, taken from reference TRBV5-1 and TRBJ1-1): KAGVTQTPRYLIKTRGQQVTLSCSPISGHRSVSWYQQTPGQGLQFLFEYFSETQRNKGNFPGRFSGRQFSNSRSEMNVSTLELGDSALYLCASSLASEAFFGQGTRLTVV.

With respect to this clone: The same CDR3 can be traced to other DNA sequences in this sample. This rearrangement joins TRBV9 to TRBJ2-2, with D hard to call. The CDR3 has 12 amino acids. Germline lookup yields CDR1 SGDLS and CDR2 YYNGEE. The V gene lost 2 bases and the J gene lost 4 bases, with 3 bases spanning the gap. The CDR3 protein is CASSVLTGELFF. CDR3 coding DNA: TGTGCCAGCAGCGTTCTCACCGGGGAGCTGTTTTTT.

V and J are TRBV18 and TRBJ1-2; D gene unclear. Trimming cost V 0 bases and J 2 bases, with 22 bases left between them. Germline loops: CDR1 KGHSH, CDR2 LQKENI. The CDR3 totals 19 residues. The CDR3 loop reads CASSPPRQTDPFLNYGYTF. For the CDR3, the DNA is TGTGCCAGCTCACCACCGAGGCAGACCGATCCTTTTCTCAACTATGGCTACACCTTC.

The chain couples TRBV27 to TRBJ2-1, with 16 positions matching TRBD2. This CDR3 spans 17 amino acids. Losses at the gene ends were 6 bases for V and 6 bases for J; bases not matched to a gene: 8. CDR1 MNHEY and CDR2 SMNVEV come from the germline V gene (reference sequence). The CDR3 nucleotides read TGTGCCAGCAGCCAGGGACTAGCGGGAGGGCCGACCAATGAGCAGTTCTTC. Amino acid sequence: CASSQGLAGGPTNEQFF.

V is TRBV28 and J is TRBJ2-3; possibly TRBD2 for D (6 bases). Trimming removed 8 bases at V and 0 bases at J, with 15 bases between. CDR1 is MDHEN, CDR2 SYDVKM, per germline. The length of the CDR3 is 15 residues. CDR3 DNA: TGTGCCAGCGGATCATGGGAGGCTAGCACAGATACGCAGTATTTT. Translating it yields CASGSWEASTDTQYF.

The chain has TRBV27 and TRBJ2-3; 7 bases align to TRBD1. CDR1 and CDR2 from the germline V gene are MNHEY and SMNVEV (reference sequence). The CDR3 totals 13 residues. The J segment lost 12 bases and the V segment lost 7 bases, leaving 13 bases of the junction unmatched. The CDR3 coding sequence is TGTGCCAGCAACAATCATACAGGGGCGCCACAGTATTTT. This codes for CASNNHTGAPQYF.

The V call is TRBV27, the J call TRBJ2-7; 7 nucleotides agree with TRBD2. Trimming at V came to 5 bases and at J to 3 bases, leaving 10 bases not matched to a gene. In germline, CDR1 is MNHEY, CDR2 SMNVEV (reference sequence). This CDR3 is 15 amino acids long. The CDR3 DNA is TGTGCCAGCAGTGATCGAGCGGGGACCCTCTACGAGCAGTACTTC. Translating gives CASSDRAGTLYEQYF.

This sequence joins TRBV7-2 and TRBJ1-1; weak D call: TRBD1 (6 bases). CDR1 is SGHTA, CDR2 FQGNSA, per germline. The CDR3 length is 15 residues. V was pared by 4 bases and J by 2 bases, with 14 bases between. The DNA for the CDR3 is TGTGCCAGCAGCTCCCTCGGGGGGGGCAACACTGAAGCTTTCTTT. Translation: CASSSLGGGNTEAFF.

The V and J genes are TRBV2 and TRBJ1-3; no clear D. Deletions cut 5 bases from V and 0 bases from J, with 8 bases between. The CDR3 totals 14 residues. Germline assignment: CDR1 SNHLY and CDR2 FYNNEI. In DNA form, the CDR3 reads TGTGCCAGCAGTACCGAACTCTCTGGAAACACCATATATTTT. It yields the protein CASSTELSGNTIYF.

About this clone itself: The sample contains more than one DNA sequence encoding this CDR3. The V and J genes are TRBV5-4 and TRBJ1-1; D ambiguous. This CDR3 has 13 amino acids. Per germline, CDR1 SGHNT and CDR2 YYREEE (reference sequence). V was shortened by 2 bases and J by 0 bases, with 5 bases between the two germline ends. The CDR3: CASSLELNTEAFF. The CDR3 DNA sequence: TGTGCCAGCAGCTTAGAATTGAACACTGAAGCTTTCTTT.